Shown below are 13 T cell receptor beta chains from a single sample sequenced in a study of human T cells and chemical hapten exposure (dated by TCRdb to about 2021). The intended sense of this specimen's time point label: pre-sensitization, week 0. What the treatment or condition label conveys for this sample: therapeutic diphenylcyclopropenone sensitization with weekly scalp DPC. Library preparation used RACE. TCRdb names NextSeq 500 as the instrument used. TCRdb passed the public sequencing reads through fastp at Q25 and MiXCR, retaining productive beta sequences. Rows are combined by CDR3 protein, so each entry shows the most common genes and DNA. The table for this sample lists about 40,000 distinct CDR3 sequences; roughly a tenth of them were counted only once. Clones ranked in the top ten supply 5% to 6.5% of the sample. The material sequenced was whole blood, taken in connection with sensitization to the hapten diphenylcyclopropenone (DPC). Receptors originate from a young man with alopecia areata. Some clones in this sample may be carry-over from other donors' samples.

This clonotype was counted at least ten times. The chain joins TRBV20-1 to TRBJ1-2, with 7 bases fitting TRBD1. Germline trimming cut 7 bases from V and 2 bases from J; bases unmatched to any gene: 4. CDR3 length: 12 residues. Germline V gene sequence: CDR1 DFQATT, CDR2 SNEGSKA (reference sequence). The CDR3 DNA is TGCAGTGTTTCGACAGGGAACTATGGCTACACCTTC. The encoded protein is CSVSTGNYGYTF.

V is TRBV18 and J is TRBJ2-7; TRBD1 matches 7 bases. There are 13 residues in the CDR3. Germline lookup yields CDR1 KGHSH and CDR2 LQKENI. The CDR3 region is CGRSTTGFDEQYV. The CDR3, as DNA: TGTGGCAGGTCAACGACAGGGTTCGACGAGCAGTACGTC.

This clonotype was seen repeatedly, ten times or more. This chain uses TRBV7-6 with TRBJ2-1, with 10 bases fitting TRBD2. The CDR3 is 14 residues long. Germline CDR1 and CDR2: SGHVS and FNYEAQ. V was clipped by 4 bases and J by 10 bases; unmatched bases: 7. Here the CDR3 reads CASSSSGGAREQFF. The CDR3 DNA reads as TGTGCCAGCAGCTCCAGCGGGGGGGCACGGGAGCAGTTCTTC.

The sample holds a few counts of this clonotype. The chain uses TRBV11-2 and TRBJ2-5; 9 bases line up with TRBD1. The V segment lost 7 bases and the J segment 2 bases; nucleotides outside the gene matches: 20. Germline V gene sequence: CDR1 SGHAT, CDR2 FQNNGV. CDR3 length equals 19 residues. Written as DNA, the CDR3 is TGTGCCAGCAACTCCTTAATATGGGACAGGGCGAACACTCAAGAGACCCAGTACTTC. Protein: CASNSLIWDRANTQETQYF.

The J gene is TRBJ2-2, the V gene TRBV11-2; the D gene could be TRBD1 or TRBD2 (6 bases each). Trimming removed 2 bases at V and 3 bases at J, with 10 bases between. This CDR3 has 15 residues. The germline CDR1 and CDR2 sequences are SGHAT and FQNNGV. CDR3 coding DNA: TGTGCCAGCAGCTTATGGGGGGCAGACACCGGGGAGCTGTTTTTT. Protein sequence: CASSLWGADTGELFF.

This clonotype was counted many times. This chain connects TRBV29-1 to TRBJ2-3; D ambiguous. The CDR3 extends over 14 amino acids. Germline CDR1 is SQVTM and CDR2 is ANQGSEA. Deletions cut 3 bases from V and 0 bases from J, with 10 bases between. CDR3 bases: TGCAGCGTTGAGGGCAGGATTAGCACAGATACGCAGTATTTT. It encodes CSVEGRISTDTQYF.

The chain employs TRBV14 and TRBJ2-2, with 13 bases matching TRBD2. CDR3 size: 17 residues. The J segment lost 6 bases and the V segment lost 2 bases, leaving 6 bases of the junction unmatched. Per the germline V gene, CDR1 is SGHDN and CDR2 is FVKESK. In DNA, the CDR3 is TGTGCCAGCAGCCAAAAGAGGACTAGCGGGAGTTCCGGGGAGCTGTTTTTT. It specifies CASSQKRTSGSSGELFF.

This clonotype was found many times. The chain employs TRBV12-3 or TRBV12-4 and TRBJ1-4; the D is unclear. V lost 3 bases and J 8 bases, leaving 16 bases between the germline ends. The length of the CDR3 is 15 residues. The CDR3 spells CASSFRRGLREKLFF. CDR3 sequence (DNA): TGTGCCAGCAGTTTCAGGCGAGGGTTGAGGGAAAAACTGTTTTTT.

This clonotype was picked up many times. V is TRBV9 and J is TRBJ2-2; D is ambiguous. CDR3 length equals 14 residues. Germline V lookup: CDR1 SGDLS, CDR2 YYNGEE. Trimming cost V 0 bases and J 6 bases, with 9 bases left between them. The CDR3 region is CASSVGYGAGELFF. In DNA form, the CDR3 reads TGTGCCAGCAGCGTAGGTTATGGTGCCGGGGAGCTGTTTTTT.

This clonotype was counted between two and nine times. This rearrangement joins TRBV13 to TRBJ2-5; 11 bases agree with TRBD2. Germline CDR1 reads PRHDT; CDR2 reads FYEKMQ (reference sequence). The CDR3 length is 15 residues. The junction had 1 base not matched to a gene; V was cut back by 2 bases and J by 2 bases. The CDR3 is CASSLRTSGQETQYF. The CDR3 coding sequence is TGTGCCAGCAGCTTAAGGACTAGCGGGCAAGAGACCCAGTACTTC.

The genes are TRBV2 and TRBJ1-2; D unclear. Germline V gene sequence: CDR1 SNHLY, CDR2 FYNNEI. Trimming cost V 8 bases and J 6 bases, with 1 base left between them. CDR3 length: 8 amino acids. The CDR3 region has the DNA TGTGCCAGCGATGGCTACACCTTC. Encoded protein: CASDGYTF.

This CDR3 reads CASSLEGLSGNTIYF. CDR3 DNA sequence: TGCGCCAGCAGCTTGGAGGGTCTCTCTGGAAACACCATATATTTT. This chain connects TRBV5-1 to TRBJ1-3; D remains unclear. Germline V lookup: CDR1 SGHRS, CDR2 YFSETQ. This CDR3 comprises 15 residues. V was shortened by 0 bases and J by 0 bases, with 7 bases between the two germline ends.

In this sample, this clonotype turned up many times. The rearrangement uses TRBV4-2 and TRBJ2-1, with 10 bases identical to TRBD1. V gave up 1 base and J gave up 8 bases; unmatched junction bases: 5. Germline assignment: CDR1 LGHNA and CDR2 YNFKEQ. The CDR3 runs to 15 residues. The CDR3 DNA follows: TGTGCCAGCAGCCAAGGGACAGGGGGTGCCTATGAGCAGTTCTTC. Translated, it gives CASSQGTGGAYEQFF.